These 5 T cell receptor beta chains share one sample of origin, sequenced in a study of technical replicates of blood from a few donors. The table came from immunoSEQ multiplex PCR; TCRdb's copy has only in-frame clones and leaves some out. The sample holds under 45,000 clones; almost 97% are singletons and the top ten take about 0.4%. Sequencing was carried out using T cells isolated from PBMCs. The receptors derive from a human donor in good health.

The rearrangement uses TRBV5-4 and TRBJ2-1, with D perhaps matching TRBD1 (6 bases). Germline V gives CDR1 SGHNT, CDR2 YYREEE (reference sequence). With 6 bases removed from V and 8 bases from J, the gap between germline ends came to 15 bases. This CDR3 has 13 amino acids. CDR3 nucleotides: TGTGCCAGCACCCTAGTAGGGGGTTATGAGCAGTTCTTC. Protein product: CASTLVGGYEQFF. The entire variable domain, with the rest obtained from reference TRBV5-4 and TRBJ2-1, is as follows: ETGVTQSPTHLIKTRGQQVTLRCSSQSGHNTVSWYQQALGQGPQFIFQYYREEENGRGNFPPRFSGLQFPNYSSELNVNALELDDSALYLCASTLVGGYEQFFGPGTRLTVL.

The chain carries TRBV2 and TRBJ1-2; the match to TRBD1 covers 7 bases. The CDR3 loop spans 13 amino acids. V dropped 6 bases and J dropped 4; count of bases not matched to a gene: 5. Germline lookup yields CDR1 SNHLY and CDR2 FYNNEI. The CDR3 DNA follows: TGTGCCAGCAGCTACGGGACAGCCTATGGCTACACCTTC. Encoded protein: CASSYGTAYGYTF.

The chain recombines TRBV6-1 with TRBJ1-2; no definite D call. Germline assignment: CDR1 MNHNS and CDR2 SASEGT. V dropped 2 bases and J dropped 1 base, with 11 bases sitting between them. The CDR3 has 15 residues. The CDR3: CASSELWGGNYGYTF. CDR3 DNA: TGTGCCAGCAGTGAATTATGGGGAGGTAACTATGGCTACACCTTC.

The chain carries TRBV4-3 and TRBJ2-5, with 8 bases that match TRBD1. Germline-derived CDR1 and CDR2 are LGHNA and YSLEER. The V and J ends lost 1 base and 1 base, in that order; junction bases with no gene match: 14. The CDR3 has 19 residues. CDR3 residues: CASSQVSPREGQGQETQYF. The CDR3 DNA follows: TGCGCCAGCAGCCAAGTAAGTCCCAGAGAAGGACAGGGCCAAGAGACCCAGTACTTC.

The rearrangement uses TRBV2 and TRBJ2-1, with TRBD1 matching over 10 bases. Germline trimming cut 9 bases from V and 3 bases from J; bases unmatched to any gene: 5. The CDR3 totals 14 residues. Looked up from germline, CDR1 is SNHLY and CDR2 is FYNNEI. CDR3 nucleotides: TGTGCCAGTTCCGGGACAGGGGACTACAATGAGCAGTTCTTC. Its protein is CASSGTGDYNEQFF.